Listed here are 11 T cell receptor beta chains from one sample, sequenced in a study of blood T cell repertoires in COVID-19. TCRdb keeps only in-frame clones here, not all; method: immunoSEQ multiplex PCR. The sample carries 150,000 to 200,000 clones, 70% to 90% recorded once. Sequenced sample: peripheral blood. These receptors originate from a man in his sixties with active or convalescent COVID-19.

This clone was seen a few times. Written as DNA, the CDR3 is TGTGCCAGCAGTGAATCCCCTCCCCTCCACTTT. Translating gives CASSESPPLHF. The chain uses TRBV2 and TRBJ1-6; D is unresolved. V lost 2 bases, J lost 13 bases, and 6 bases lay in between. The length of the CDR3 is 11 residues. Looked up from germline, CDR1 is SNHLY and CDR2 is FYNNEI.

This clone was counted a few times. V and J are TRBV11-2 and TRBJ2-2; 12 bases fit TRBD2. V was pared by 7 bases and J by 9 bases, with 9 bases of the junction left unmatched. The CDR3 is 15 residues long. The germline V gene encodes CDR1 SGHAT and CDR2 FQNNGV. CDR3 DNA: TGTGCCAGCACCCCCCTAGCGGGGGGGCGACGGGAGCTGTTTTTT. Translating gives CASTPLAGGRRELFF.

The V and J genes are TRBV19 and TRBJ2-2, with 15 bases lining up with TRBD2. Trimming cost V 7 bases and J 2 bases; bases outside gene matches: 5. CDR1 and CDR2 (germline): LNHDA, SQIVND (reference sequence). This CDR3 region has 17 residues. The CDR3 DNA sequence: TGTGCCAGTACTCGGACTAGCGGGGGGGTAAACACCGGGGAGCTGTTTTTT. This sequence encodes CASTRTSGGVNTGELFF.

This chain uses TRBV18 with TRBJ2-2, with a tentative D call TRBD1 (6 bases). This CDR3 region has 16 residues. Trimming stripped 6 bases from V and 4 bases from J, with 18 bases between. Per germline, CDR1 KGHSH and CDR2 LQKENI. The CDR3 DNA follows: TGTGCCAGCTCCCTCGGGACATTGGATCTCACCGGGGAGCTGTTTTTT. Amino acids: CASSLGTLDLTGELFF.

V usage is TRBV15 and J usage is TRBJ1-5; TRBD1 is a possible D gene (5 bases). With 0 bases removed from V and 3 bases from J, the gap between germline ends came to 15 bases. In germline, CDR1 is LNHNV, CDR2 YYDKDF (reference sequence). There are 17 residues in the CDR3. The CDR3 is CATSREWGERDNQPQHF. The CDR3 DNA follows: TGTGCCACCAGCAGAGAATGGGGGGAGCGGGACAATCAGCCCCAGCATTTT.

The CDR3 loop reads CATSRDQDRLSPLHF. CDR3 bases: TGTGCCACCAGCAGAGATCAGGACAGGCTTTCACCCCTCCACTTT. This sequence joins TRBV15 and TRBJ1-6; TRBD1 matches at 7 bases. The CDR3 runs to 15 residues. Germline assignment: CDR1 LNHNV and CDR2 YYDKDF (reference sequence). The ends lost 0 bases at V and 9 bases at J; junction bases unmatched: 5.

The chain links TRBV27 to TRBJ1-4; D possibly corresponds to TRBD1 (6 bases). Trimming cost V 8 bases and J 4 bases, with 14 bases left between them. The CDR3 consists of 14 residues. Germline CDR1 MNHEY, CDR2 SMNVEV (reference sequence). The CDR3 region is CASRLTGLNEKLFF. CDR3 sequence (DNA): TGTGCCAGCCGCCTGACAGGCCTTAATGAAAAACTGTTTTTT.

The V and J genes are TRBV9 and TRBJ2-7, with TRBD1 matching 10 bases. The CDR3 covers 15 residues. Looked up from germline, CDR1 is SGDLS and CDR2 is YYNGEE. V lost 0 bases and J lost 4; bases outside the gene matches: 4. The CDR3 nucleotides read TGTGCCAGCAGCGTAGAAGGACAGGGGGGATACGAGCAGTACTTC. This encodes CASSVEGQGGYEQYF.

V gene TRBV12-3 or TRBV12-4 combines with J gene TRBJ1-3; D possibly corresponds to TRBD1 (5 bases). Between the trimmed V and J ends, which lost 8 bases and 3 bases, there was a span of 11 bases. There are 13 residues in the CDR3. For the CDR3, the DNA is TGTGCCAGCGGGGGGATCGGTGGAAACACCATATATTTT. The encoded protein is CASGGIGGNTIYF.

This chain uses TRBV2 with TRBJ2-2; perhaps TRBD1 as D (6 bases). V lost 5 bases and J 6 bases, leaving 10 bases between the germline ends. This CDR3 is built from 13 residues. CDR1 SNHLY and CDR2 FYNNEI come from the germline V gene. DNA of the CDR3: TGTGCCAGCAGTCTTGAGGGGGCCGGGGAGCTGTTTTTT. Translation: CASSLEGAGELFF. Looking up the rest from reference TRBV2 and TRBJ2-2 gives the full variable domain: EPEVTQTPSHQVTQMGQEVILRCVPISNHLYFYWYRQILGQKVEFLVSFYNNEISEKSEIFDDQFSVERPDGSNFTLKIRSTKLEDSAMYFCASSLEGAGELFFGEGSRLTVL.

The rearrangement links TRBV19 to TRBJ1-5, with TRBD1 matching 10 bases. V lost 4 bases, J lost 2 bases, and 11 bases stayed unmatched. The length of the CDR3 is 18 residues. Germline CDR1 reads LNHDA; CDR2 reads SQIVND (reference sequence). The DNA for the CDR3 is TGTGCCAGTAGTAAGGCCGGGACAGGGGCGTTTGGCAATCAGCCCCAGCATTTT. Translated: CASSKAGTGAFGNQPQHF.